This is a list of T cell receptor beta chains from one sample in a study of CD8 T cells in Susac syndrome. Using its own MiXCR run on the immunoSEQ multiplex PCR reads, TCRdb lists one record per CDR3 protein. The sample has approximately 190,000 distinct CDR3 sequences, approximately 93% seen once. The specimen was CD4+ T cells from PBMCs. The receptors were sampled from a human donor in good health. Both conserved end residues are part of each CDR3.

J | length | V | CDR3
TRBJ1-6 | 16 | TRBV4-2 | CASSQDWTRLGSPLHF
TRBJ2-2 | 15 | TRBV29-1 | CSVPQGSVRTGELFF
TRBJ1-5 | 14 | TRBV6-6 | CASSQTGMGQPQHF
TRBJ2-5 | 14 | TRBV7-9 | CASSFTSGEETQYF
TRBJ1-1 | 12 | TRBV3-1 | CASSSRLTEAFF
TRBJ2-5 | 14 | TRBV28 | CASSFSGAQETQYF
TRBJ1-6 | 13 | TRBV12-3/TRBV12-4 | CASGGGGESPLHF
TRBJ1-6 | 13 | TRBV2 | CASSRDGSSPLHF
TRBJ2-7 | 11 | TRBV29-1 | CSVEGSYEQYF
TRBJ1-1 | 16 | TRBV3-1 | CASSQRGGRSNTEAFF
TRBJ1-4 | 16 | TRBV12-3/TRBV12-4 | CASRRGQGAANEKLFF
TRBJ2-4 | 12 | TRBV29-1 | CSAGLAENIQYF
TRBJ1-2 | 13 | TRBV29-1 | CSALGQGYYGYTF
TRBJ2-1 | 16 | TRBV5-1 | CASSLGGLAPYNEQFF
TRBJ2-3 | 13 | TRBV28 | CASRPQGTDTQYF
TRBJ2-1 | 15 | TRBV5-1 | CASKRGAGPYNEQFF
TRBJ1-4 | 16 | TRBV15 | CATSRDAGSTNEKLFF
TRBJ1-2 | 13 | TRBV12-5 | CASAPGGNYGYTF
TRBJ1-1 | 17 | TRBV7-2 | CASSPRPLGQPNTEAFF
- | 14 | TRBV11-2 | CASSLLRGGGEQYF
TRBJ1-5 | 16 | TRBV7-8 | CASSRRAVYSNQPQHF
TRBJ2-3 | 16 | TRBV5-1 | CASSRGPGLGTDTQYF
TRBJ1-1 | 14 | TRBV6-6 | CASSSGQVVPEAFF
TRBJ2-2 | 17 | TRBV2 | CASARGGGAANTGELFF
TRBJ2-7 | 14 | TRBV30 | CAWSLVNRDYEQYF
TRBJ2-1 | 16 | TRBV7-3 | CASSLTGGGAFNEQFF
TRBJ2-6 | 16 | TRBV2 | CASKTGQTSGANVLTF
TRBJ2-5 | 16 | TRBV7-2 | CASTLGGAPRQETQYF
TRBJ2-4 | 14 | TRBV20-1 | CSARRGEVGGIQYF
TRBJ2-3 | 15 | TRBV7-2 | CASSSDSGGVRTQYF
TRBJ1-2 | 15 | TRBV6-2/TRBV6-3 | CASSYPTTGDYGYTF
TRBJ1-3 | 15 | TRBV2 | CASRPFIGSGNTIYF
TRBJ2-6 | 16 | TRBV20-1 | CSASMLYFTGANVLTF
TRBJ2-2 | 15 | TRBV3-1 | CASSRGGLGTGELFF
TRBJ1-1 | 14 | TRBV6-6 | CASSYSAVNAEAFF
TRBJ1-2 | 15 | TRBV5-1 | CASSLAAGPKSGYTF
TRBJ1-5 | 18 | TRBV28 | CASTRKGQLIVSNQPQHF
TRBJ2-1 | 16 | TRBV28 | CASSLSGGNSYNEQFF
TRBJ2-1 | 12 | TRBV9 | CASSVALNEQFF
TRBJ2-3 | 12 | TRBV2 | CASKDTTDTQYF
TRBJ1-1 | 13 | TRBV20-1 | CSARGYSNTEAFF
TRBJ2-1 | 16 | TRBV10-3 | CAISERGGVSYNEQFF
TRBJ2-1 | 15 | TRBV12-3/TRBV12-4 | CASSLTGSSYNEQFF
TRBJ1-1 | 13 | TRBV6-6 | CASSYKGITEAFF
TRBJ2-1 | 13 | TRBV18 | CASSPPLDSEQFF